This T cell receptor beta chain originates from a study of T cell repertoires in cytomegalovirus infection. About the research overall: Based on public TCR beta signatures, there were indications of CMV infection and of a matching HLA type.

Regarding this clonotype: Its specificity is unknown.

This CDR3 is built from 16 residues. The germline gives CDR1 LGHNA, CDR2 YSLEER. V shed 1 base and J 2 bases; nucleotides not matched to a gene: 7. TCRdb reanalysed the reads using MiXCR and keeps one entry per CDR3 protein. The data contain some 800,000 distinct CDR3 sequences, under 35% of them singletons. Here the sequenced sample was cultured CD8+ T cells from PBMCs, taken from culture after CMV antigen stimulation. The chain employs TRBV4-3 and TRBJ1-1; 7 bases agree with TRBD1. This sequence originates from a human donor in good health (CMV status not recorded). Some clones in this sample may be carry-over from other donors' samples. CDR3: CASSQVFTGANTEAFF. The CDR3 bases are TGCGCCAGCAGCCAAGTGTTTACAGGGGCAAACACTGAAGCTTTCTTT.